This TCR beta chain came from a study of cytomegalovirus exposure and HLA in healthy donors. Broader study findings: Most TCR sequences were rare, but some public TCRs occurred in many donors. The study assumed roughly uniform donor sequencing depth for presence/absence analyses. A later analysis by the authors found several of the most significant clusters apparently linked to common viral pathogens.

Researchers ran the PCR with 60 Vbeta and 13 Jbeta primers. Some clones are missing from TCRdb's copy, which holds only in-frame ones; the method was immunoSEQ multiplex PCR. The table shows approximately 180,000 clones, with about four fifths occurring only once. As for this clone: Its antigen is not identified.

V was cut by 0 bases and J by 5 bases, with 15 bases left in between. Germline assignment: CDR1 SGHRS and CDR2 YFSETQ. This CDR3 is 16 amino acids long. The chain combines TRBV5-1 with TRBJ2-1; possibly TRBD1 for D (6 bases). The specimen was PBMCs. The clonotype comes from a woman between 18 and 30 years old in good health and CMV-seropositive. CDR3 loop: CASSLEPQGINNEQFF. The CDR3, as DNA: TGCGCCAGCAGCTTGGAGCCCCAGGGGATTAACAATGAGCAGTTCTTC.